The sequence of this T cell receptor beta chain was determined in a study of technical replicates of blood from several donors. TCRdb's copy holds only in-frame clones and misses some; the assay was immunoSEQ multiplex PCR. The data contain about 88,000 clones, about 95% of them seen just once; the ten biggest clones take up 0.34%. Trimming left V 1 base short and J 5 bases short, with 10 bases between. The germline V gene has CDR1 LNHDA and CDR2 SQIVND (reference sequence). The length of the CDR3 is 14 residues. The sequence was obtained from a human donor in good health. This chain links TRBV19 with TRBJ2-3; D is uncertain. Specimen: T cells isolated from PBMCs. The CDR3 is CASSIGLKRDTQYF. The CDR3 DNA is TGTGCCAGTAGTATAGGTCTGAAGAGAGATACGCAGTATTTT.